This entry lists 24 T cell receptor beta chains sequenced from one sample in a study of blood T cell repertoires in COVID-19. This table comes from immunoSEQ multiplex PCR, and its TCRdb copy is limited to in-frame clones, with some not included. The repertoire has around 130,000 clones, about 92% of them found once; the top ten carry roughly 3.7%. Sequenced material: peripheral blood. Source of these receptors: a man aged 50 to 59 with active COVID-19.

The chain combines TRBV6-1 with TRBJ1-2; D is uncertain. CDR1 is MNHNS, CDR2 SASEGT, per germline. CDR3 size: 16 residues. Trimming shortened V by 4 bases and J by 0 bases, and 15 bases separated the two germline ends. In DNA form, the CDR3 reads TGTGCCAGCAGTGGGACTTTCGTCCCTTCTAACTATGGCTACACCTTC. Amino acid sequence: CASSGTFVPSNYGYTF.

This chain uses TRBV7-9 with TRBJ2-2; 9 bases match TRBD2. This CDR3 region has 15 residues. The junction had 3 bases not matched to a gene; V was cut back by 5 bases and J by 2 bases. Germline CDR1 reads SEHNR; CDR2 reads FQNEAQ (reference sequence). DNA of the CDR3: TGTGCCAGCAGCCCTCTAGCGGGAAACACCGGGGAGCTGTTTTTT. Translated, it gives CASSPLAGNTGELFF.

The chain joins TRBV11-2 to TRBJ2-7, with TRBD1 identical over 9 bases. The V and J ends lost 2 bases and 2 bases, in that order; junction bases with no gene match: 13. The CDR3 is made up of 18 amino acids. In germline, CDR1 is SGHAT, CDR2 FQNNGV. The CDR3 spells CASSLQGLGTGQAYEQYF. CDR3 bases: TGTGCCAGCAGCTTACAGGGATTAGGGACAGGGCAGGCCTACGAGCAGTACTTC.

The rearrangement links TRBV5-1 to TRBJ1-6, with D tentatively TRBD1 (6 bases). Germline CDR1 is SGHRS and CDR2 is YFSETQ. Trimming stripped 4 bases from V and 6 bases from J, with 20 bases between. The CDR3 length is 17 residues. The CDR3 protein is CASSLPKGGDANSPLHF. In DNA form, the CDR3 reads TGCGCCAGCAGCCTCCCAAAGGGGGGGGATGCTAATTCACCCCTCCACTTT.

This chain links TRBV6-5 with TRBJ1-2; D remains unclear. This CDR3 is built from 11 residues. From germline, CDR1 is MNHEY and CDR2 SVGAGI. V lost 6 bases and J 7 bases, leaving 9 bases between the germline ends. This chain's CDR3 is CASRAAGGYTF. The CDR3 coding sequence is TGTGCCAGCAGGGCGGCCGGTGGCTACACCTTC.

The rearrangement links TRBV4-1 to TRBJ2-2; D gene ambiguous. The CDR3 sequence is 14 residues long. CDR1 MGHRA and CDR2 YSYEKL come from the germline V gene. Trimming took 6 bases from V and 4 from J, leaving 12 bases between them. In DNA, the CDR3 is TGCGCCAGCAGAGGCAACTCGGGCACCGGGGAGCTGTTTTTT. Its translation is CASRGNSGTGELFF.

This CDR3 reads CAISERGTEIGELFF. CDR3 DNA sequence: TGTGCCATCAGTGAGAGGGGAACAGAAATCGGGGAGCTGTTTTTT. The V call is TRBV10-3, the J call TRBJ2-2; D is perhaps TRBD1 (5 bases). Germline CDR1 reads ENHRY; CDR2 reads SYGVKD. V was pared by 2 bases and J by 7 bases, with 14 bases between. The CDR3 totals 15 residues.

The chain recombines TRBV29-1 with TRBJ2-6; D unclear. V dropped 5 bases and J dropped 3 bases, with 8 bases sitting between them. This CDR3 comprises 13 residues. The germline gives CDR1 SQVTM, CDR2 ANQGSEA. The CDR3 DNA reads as TGCAGCGTTAGCAGGTTTGGGGCCAACGTCCTGACTTTC. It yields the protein CSVSRFGANVLTF.

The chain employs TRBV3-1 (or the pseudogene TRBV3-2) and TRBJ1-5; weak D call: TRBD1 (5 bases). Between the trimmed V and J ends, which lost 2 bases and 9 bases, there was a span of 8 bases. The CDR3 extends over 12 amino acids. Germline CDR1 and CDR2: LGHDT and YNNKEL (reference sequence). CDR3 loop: CASSQTQGPQHF. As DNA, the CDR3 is TGTGCCAGCAGCCAAACCCAGGGGCCCCAGCATTTT.

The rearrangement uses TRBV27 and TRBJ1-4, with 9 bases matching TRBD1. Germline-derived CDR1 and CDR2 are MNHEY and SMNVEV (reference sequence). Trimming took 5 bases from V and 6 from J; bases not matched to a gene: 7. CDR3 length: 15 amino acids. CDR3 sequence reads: CASSPDRGFYEKLFF. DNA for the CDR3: TGTGCCAGCAGTCCCGACAGGGGGTTCTATGAAAAACTGTTTTTT.

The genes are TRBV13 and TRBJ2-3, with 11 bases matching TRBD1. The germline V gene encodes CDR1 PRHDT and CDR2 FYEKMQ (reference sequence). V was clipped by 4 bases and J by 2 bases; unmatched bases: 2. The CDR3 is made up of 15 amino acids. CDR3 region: CASSSGQGATDTQYF. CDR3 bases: TGTGCCAGCAGCTCAGGACAGGGGGCCACAGATACGCAGTATTTT. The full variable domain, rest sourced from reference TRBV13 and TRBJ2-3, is AAGVIQSPRHLIKEKRETATLKCYPIPRHDTVYWYQQGPGQDPQFLISFYEKMQSDKGSIPDRFSAQQFSDYHSELNMSSLELGDSALYFCASSSGQGATDTQYFGPGTRLTVL.

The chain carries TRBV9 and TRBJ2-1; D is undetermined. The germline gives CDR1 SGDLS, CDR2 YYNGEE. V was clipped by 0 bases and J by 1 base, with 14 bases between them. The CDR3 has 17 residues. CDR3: CASSVALIGSSYNEQFF. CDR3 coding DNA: TGTGCCAGCAGCGTAGCCCTCATCGGGTCTTCCTACAATGAGCAGTTCTTC.

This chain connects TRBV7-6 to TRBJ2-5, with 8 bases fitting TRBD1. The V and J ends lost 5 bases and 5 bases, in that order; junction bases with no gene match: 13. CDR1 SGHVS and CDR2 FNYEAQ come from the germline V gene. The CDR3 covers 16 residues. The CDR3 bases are TGTGCCAGCAGCCGACGAAGGACAGGGAAGGTGGAGACCCAGTACTTC. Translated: CASSRRRTGKVETQYF.

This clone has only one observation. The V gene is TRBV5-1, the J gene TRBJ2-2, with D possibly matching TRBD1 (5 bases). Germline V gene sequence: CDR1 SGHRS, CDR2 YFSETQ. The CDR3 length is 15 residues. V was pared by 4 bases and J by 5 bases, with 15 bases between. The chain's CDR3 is CASSTNPGQTGELFF. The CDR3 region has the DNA TGCGCCAGCAGCACAAATCCAGGGCAGACCGGGGAGCTGTTTTTT.

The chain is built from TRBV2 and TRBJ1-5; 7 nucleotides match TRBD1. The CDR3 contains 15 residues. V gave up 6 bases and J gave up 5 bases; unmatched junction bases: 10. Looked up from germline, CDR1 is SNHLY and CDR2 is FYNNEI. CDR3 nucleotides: TGTGCCAGCAGATCGGGACAGCCGGGGGATCAGCCCCAGCATTTT. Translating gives CASRSGQPGDQPQHF.

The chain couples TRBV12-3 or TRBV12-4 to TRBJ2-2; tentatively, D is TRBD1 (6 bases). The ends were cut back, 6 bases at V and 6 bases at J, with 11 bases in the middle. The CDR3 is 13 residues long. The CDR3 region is CASRDSVAGELFF. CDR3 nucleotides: TGTGCCAGCAGGGACAGCGTTGCCGGGGAGCTGTTTTTT.

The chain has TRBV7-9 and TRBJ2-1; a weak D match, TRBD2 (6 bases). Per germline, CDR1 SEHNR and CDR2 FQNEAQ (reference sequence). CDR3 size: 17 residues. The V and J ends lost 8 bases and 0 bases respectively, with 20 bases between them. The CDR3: CASAPAGWGVSYNEQFF. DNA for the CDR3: TGTGCCAGCGCACCTGCGGGGTGGGGGGTCTCCTACAATGAGCAGTTCTTC.

CDR3 nucleotide sequence: TGTGCCAGCAGCTTAGGTTCAGGGGGCACTGAAGCTTTCTTT. Encoded protein: CASSLGSGGTEAFF. The chain carries TRBV7-9 and TRBJ1-1; 7 bases are shared with TRBD1. CDR1 and CDR2 (germline): SEHNR, FQNEAQ (reference sequence). V lost 1 base, J lost 4 bases, and 3 bases stayed unmatched. This CDR3 has 14 amino acids.

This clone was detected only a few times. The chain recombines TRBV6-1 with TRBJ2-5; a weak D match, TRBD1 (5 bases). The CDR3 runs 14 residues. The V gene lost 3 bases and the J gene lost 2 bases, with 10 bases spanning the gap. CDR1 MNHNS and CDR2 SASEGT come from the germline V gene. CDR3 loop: CASSEQKGQETQYF. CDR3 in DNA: TGTGCCAGCAGTGAGCAGAAGGGGCAAGAGACCCAGTACTTC.

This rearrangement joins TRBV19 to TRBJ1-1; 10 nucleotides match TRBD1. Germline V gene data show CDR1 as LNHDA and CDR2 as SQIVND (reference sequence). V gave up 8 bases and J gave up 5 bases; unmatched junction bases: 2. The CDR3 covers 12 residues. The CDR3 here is CASADRGTEAFF. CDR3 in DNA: TGTGCCAGTGCGGACAGGGGGACTGAAGCTTTCTTT.

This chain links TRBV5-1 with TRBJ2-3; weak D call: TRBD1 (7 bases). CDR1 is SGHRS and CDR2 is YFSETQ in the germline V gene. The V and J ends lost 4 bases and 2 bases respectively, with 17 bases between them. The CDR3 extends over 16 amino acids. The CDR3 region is CASSPPTGTPTDTQYF. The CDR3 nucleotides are TGCGCCAGCAGCCCACCGACAGGGACTCCCACAGATACGCAGTATTTT.

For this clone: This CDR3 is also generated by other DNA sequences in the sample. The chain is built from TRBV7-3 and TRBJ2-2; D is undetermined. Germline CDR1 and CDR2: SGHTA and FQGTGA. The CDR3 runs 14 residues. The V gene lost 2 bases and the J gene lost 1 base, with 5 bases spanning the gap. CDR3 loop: CASSLSGNTGELFF. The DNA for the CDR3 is TGTGCCAGCAGCTTATCAGGGAACACCGGGGAGCTGTTTTTT.

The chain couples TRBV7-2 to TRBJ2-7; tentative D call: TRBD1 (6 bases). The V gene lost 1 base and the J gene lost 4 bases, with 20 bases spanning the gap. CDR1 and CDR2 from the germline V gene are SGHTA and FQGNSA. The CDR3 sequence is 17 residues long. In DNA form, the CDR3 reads TGTGCCAGCAGCTTAGTTGGGGGCCAGGGTAGTGTTTACGAGCAGTACTTC. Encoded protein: CASSLVGGQGSVYEQYF.

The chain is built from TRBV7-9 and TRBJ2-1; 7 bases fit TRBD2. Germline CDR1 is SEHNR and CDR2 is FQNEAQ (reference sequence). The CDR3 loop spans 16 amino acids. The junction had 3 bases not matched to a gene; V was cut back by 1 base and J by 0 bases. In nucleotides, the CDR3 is TGTGCCAGCAGCTTAGAGGGCGGGAGCTCCTACAATGAGCAGTTCTTC. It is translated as CASSLEGGSSYNEQFF.